Listed below are T cell receptor beta chains from one sample, sequenced in a study of CD8 T cell repertoires and HIV-1 epitope variants. Sequenced by immunoSEQ multiplex PCR; TCRdb stores in-frame clones only, minus some. The sample has several thousand clones, just under 65% seen once; the top ten hold approximately 45%. No antigens are known for them. Sequencing used cultured CD8+ T cells derived from PBMCs. These receptor sequences come from a male donor with HIV. The CDR3 runs from the conserved cysteine through the conserved F or W. D genes are given only for firm matches. Only some rows state a clone size, as once, few, many or a class for expanded clones.

clone_size,d_call,j_call,v_call,cdr3_aa,cdr3_nt
-,TRBD2,TRBJ2-1,TRBV29-1,CSVEGTSDEQFF,TGCAGCGTTGAGGGGACTAGCGATGAGCAGTTCTTC
-,-,TRBJ2-5,TRBV2,CASSSAGIDQETQYF,TGTGCCAGCAGCTCCGCCGGGATAGATCAAGAGACCCAGTACTTC
-,-,TRBJ2-7,TRBV7-9,CASSLGGSDYEQYF,TGTGCCAGCAGCTTAGGGGGATCCGACTACGAGCAGTACTTC
-,-,TRBJ1-5,TRBV2,CASSPNRLQQPQHF,TGTGCCAGCAGCCCGAACAGGTTACAACAGCCCCAGCATTTT
-,TRBD2,TRBJ2-2,TRBV27,CASSFGLAVLGNTGELFF,TGTGCCAGCAGTTTTGGGCTAGCGGTTCTCGGCAACACCGGGGAGCTGTTTTTT
once,TRBD2,TRBJ2-3,TRBV19,CASRQAGDRTDTQYF,TGTGCCAGTAGGCAAGCGGGAGATCGCACAGATACGCAGTATTTT
-,-,TRBJ1-2,TRBV9,CASSQDSNYGYTF,TGTGCCAGCAGCCAGGACAGTAACTATGGCTACACCTTC
-,-,TRBJ2-7,TRBV7-8,CASSPRAGHYEQYF,TGTGCCAGCAGCCCAAGGGCGGGGCACTACGAGCAGTACTTC
few,TRBD2,TRBJ2-1,TRBV9,CASSGAGTTLGEQFF,TGTGCCAGCAGCGGGGCCGGGACTACCCTTGGGGAGCAGTTCTTC
once,-,TRBJ2-2,TRBV28,CASSLLPSGGELFF,TGTGCCAGCAGTTTACTGCCCTCCGGCGGGGAGCTGTTTTTT
-,TRBD2,TRBJ2-5,TRBV7-7,CASSLTVAGEETQYF,TGTGCTAGCAGCTTAACGGTGGCGGGAGAAGAGACCCAGTACTTC
-,TRBD1,TRBJ2-4,TRBV6-5,CASSPGQAQNIQYF,TGTGCCAGCAGTCCCGGACAGGCCCAAAACATTCAGTACTTC
-,TRBD1,TRBJ1-4,TRBV7-8,CASSLRDRVTATNEKLFF,TGTGCCAGCAGCTTAAGGGACAGGGTAACGGCAACTAATGAAAAACTGTTTTTT
-,-,TRBJ2-7,TRBV13,CASMARGYEQYF,TGTGCCAGCATGGCCAGGGGTTACGAGCAGTACTTC
-,TRBD1,TRBJ1-4,TRBV19,CASSTQTDRTMREKLFF,TGTGCCAGTAGTACACAAACGGACAGGACGATGCGGGAAAAACTGTTTTTT
-,-,TRBJ2-7,TRBV6-5,CASRLQQGPYEQYF,TGTGCCAGCAGACTTCAACAGGGCCCCTACGAGCAGTACTTC
few,-,TRBJ1-6,TRBV5-1,CASSLDGSNSPLHF,TGCGCCAGCAGCTTAGACGGATCCAATTCACCCCTCCACTTT
few,TRBD2,TRBJ2-1,TRBV6-4,CASSEAGGPNEQFF,TGTGCCAGCAGTGAAGCGGGGGGGCCCAATGAGCAGTTCTTC
-,-,TRBJ1-2,TRBV19,CASSSPGTANYGYTF,TGTGCCAGTAGTAGCCCGGGGACCGCTAACTATGGCTACACCTTC
-,-,TRBJ2-6,TRBV5-5,CASSFLHSGANVLTF,TGTGCCAGCAGCTTTTTGCACTCTGGGGCCAACGTCCTGACTTTC
-,-,TRBJ2-7,TRBV28,CASSPRTVAYEQYF,TGTGCCAGCAGTCCCCGGACCGTTGCCTACGAGCAGTACTTC
-,-,TRBJ2-7,TRBV9,CASSVSGGMDEQYF,TGTGCCAGCAGCGTGTCAGGGGGGATGGACGAGCAGTACTTC
-,-,TRBJ1-4,TRBV25-1,CASSDIGGSVEKLFF,TGTGCCAGCAGTGATATCGGGGGGAGCGTTGAAAAACTGTTTTTT
few,-,TRBJ2-1,TRBV2,CASTGIRDEQFF,TGTGCCAGCACAGGGATTAGGGATGAGCAGTTCTTC
-,-,TRBJ2-5,TRBV7-9,CASSFSTSDRRQETQYF,TGTGCCAGCAGCTTTTCCACCAGTGACAGGAGACAAGAGACCCAGTACTTC
-,-,TRBJ2-5,TRBV28,CASSPPYPHRETQYF,TGTGCCAGCAGTCCACCCTATCCCCACCGAGAGACCCAGTACTTC
-,TRBD2,TRBJ2-1,TRBV27,CASSSQSSGAPQFF,TGTGCCAGCAGTTCCCAGAGTAGCGGGGCCCCACAGTTCTTC
once,-,TRBJ2-5,TRBV27,CASRLSGNQETQYF,TGTGCCAGCAGACTTAGCGGAAACCAAGAGACCCAGTACTTC
-,TRBD1,TRBJ2-7,TRBV29-1,CSVPYGQGDEQYF,TGCAGCGTCCCATATGGACAGGGAGACGAGCAGTACTTC
-,TRBD2,TRBJ2-5,TRBV27,CASSTGLAGAQETQYF,TGTGCCAGCAGTACGGGACTAGCGGGGGCTCAAGAGACCCAGTACTTC
-,TRBD2,TRBJ2-1,TRBV9,CASSVGLAGSYNEQFF,TGTGCCAGCAGCGTAGGGCTAGCGGGTTCCTACAATGAGCAGTTCTTC
-,-,TRBJ1-1,TRBV4-3,CASSTPGGTWGTEAFF,TGCGCCAGCAGCACCCCCGGGGGGACCTGGGGCACTGAAGCTTTCTTT
-,-,TRBJ2-5,TRBV5-1,CASSLAGETQYF,TGCGCCAGCAGCTTGGCGGGGGAGACCCAGTACTTC
-,-,TRBJ2-2,TRBV4-1,CASSQEGGTATGELFF,TGCGCCAGCAGCCAAGAAGGAGGGACAGCCACCGGGGAGCTGTTTTTT
-,-,TRBJ2-1,TRBV13,CASSGSSTVYNEQFF,TGTGCCAGCAGCGGCTCTAGCACGGTCTACAATGAGCAGTTCTTC
-,-,TRBJ1-1,TRBV28,CASSPRETGTEAFF,TGTGCCAGCAGTCCCCGAGAAACTGGGACTGAAGCTTTCTTT
-,-,TRBJ2-7,TRBV7-8,CASSWDSVYEQYF,TGTGCCAGCAGCTGGGACTCTGTCTACGAGCAGTACTTC
-,-,TRBJ2-3,TRBV7-8,CASSTIGTDTQYF,TGTGCCAGCAGCACCATTGGCACGGATACGCAGTATTTT
-,TRBD2,TRBJ2-7,TRBV19,CASSMTSGGAYEQYF,TGTGCCAGTAGTATGACTAGCGGGGGTGCCTACGAGCAGTACTTC
-,TRBD2,TRBJ2-1,TRBV6-1,CASSGGTSGVSSYNEQFF,TGTGCCAGCAGTGGGGGGACTAGCGGGGTGAGCTCCTACAATGAGCAGTTCTTC
-,-,TRBJ2-3,TRBV7-9,CASSLEQGWEDTQYF,TGTGCCAGCAGCTTAGAACAGGGTTGGGAAGATACGCAGTATTTT
-,TRBD2,TRBJ2-1,TRBV6-4,CASSDASGRGDNEQFF,TGTGCCAGCAGTGACGCCAGCGGGAGAGGGGACAATGAGCAGTTCTTC
-,-,TRBJ1-3,TRBV4-3,CASSQGSDGPSGNTIYF,TGCGCCAGCAGCCAGGGTTCGGACGGACCCTCTGGAAACACCATATATTTT
-,TRBD2,TRBJ2-1,TRBV2,CASKMTSGYNEQFF,TGTGCCAGCAAGATGACTAGCGGGTACAATGAGCAGTTCTTC
-,-,TRBJ2-1,TRBV7-9,CASSPTGGEQFF,TGTGCCAGCAGCCCCACCGGGGGTGAGCAGTTCTTC
-,TRBD2,TRBJ2-5,TRBV6-5,CASSYSGTSGQETQYF,TGTGCCAGCAGTTACTCCGGGACTAGCGGCCAAGAGACCCAGTACTTC
-,-,TRBJ2-1,TRBV4-1,CASSQGEGNNEQFF,TGCGCCAGCAGCCAAGGAGAGGGTAACAATGAGCAGTTCTTC
once,TRBD1,TRBJ1-2,TRBV19,CASSSQGQTLYGYTF,TGTGCCAGTAGTAGCCAGGGACAGACACTCTATGGCTACACCTTC
-,-,TRBJ2-7,TRBV29-1,CSVEQGGIEQYF,TGCAGCGTTGAGCAGGGGGGGATCGAGCAGTACTTC
few,-,TRBJ2-2,TRBV11-3,CASSFRRTGELFF,TGTGCCAGCAGCTTTAGAAGGACCGGGGAGCTGTTTTTT
-,-,TRBJ2-3,TRBV5-1,CASSLDIDTQYF,TGCGCCAGCAGCTTGGATATCGATACGCAGTATTTT
-,-,TRBJ1-2,TRBV6-5,CASSYSGGLYGYTF,TGTGCCAGCAGTTACTCAGGGGGACTCTATGGCTACACCTTC
few,-,TRBJ1-1,TRBV9,CASSPKDGNTEAFF,TGTGCCAGCAGCCCTAAGGACGGGAACACTGAAGCTTTCTTT
-,-,TRBJ2-3,TRBV5-4,CASSLAEGWVGTDTQYF,TGTGCCAGCAGCTTGGCCGAGGGATGGGTAGGAACAGATACGCAGTATTTT